The next 21 T cell receptor beta chains were all read from a single sample in a study of metastatic and nonmetastatic thyroid tumors. No patient received treatment before thyroid surgery. TCRdb re-analyzed the PCR reads through MiXCR. The sample includes around 31,000 clones, over 14% of them seen just once. The sequenced sample consisted of blood. Receptors were obtained from a male donor with papillary thyroid cancer or a benign thyroid nodule (not recorded which). Some clones in this sample may be carry-over from other donors' samples.

This clone was seen repeatedly, ten times or more. Additional DNA sequences in this sample encode the identical CDR3. The gene calls are TRBV11-2 and TRBJ1-5; D call uncertain. V lost 1 base and J 1 base, leaving 5 bases between the germline ends. This CDR3 spans 14 amino acids. CDR1 and CDR2 (germline): SGHAT, FQNNGV. CDR3 amino acids: CASSLGYSNQPQHF. CDR3 sequence (DNA): TGTGCCAGCAGCTTAGGTTACAGCAATCAGCCCCAGCATTTT.

The V gene is TRBV6-5, the J gene TRBJ2-3, with D uncertain. Per germline, CDR1 MNHEY and CDR2 SVGAGI. This CDR3 has 17 amino acids. Trimming cost V 5 bases and J 6 bases, with 24 bases left between them. The CDR3: CASSLYPRVSPSDTQYF. The DNA of the CDR3 is TGTGCCAGCAGTCTCTATCCTAGGGTGTCCCCGTCGGATACGCAGTATTTT.

This clone is categorized as medium-sized. The chain recombines TRBV12-3 or TRBV12-4 with TRBJ2-1, with D possibly called TRBD1 or TRBD2 (6 bases each). This CDR3 contains 16 residues. The V end was cut by 5 bases, the J end by 2 bases, with 16 bases between. CDR3 protein: CASSGRGGGPYNEQFF. The CDR3 DNA follows: TGTGCCAGCAGTGGACGTGGAGGGGGGCCCTACAATGAGCAGTTCTTC.

There are a few counts of this clone. The chain uses TRBV6-1 and TRBJ2-1, with 11 bases lining up with TRBD2. Germline-derived CDR1 and CDR2 are MNHNS and SASEGT. CDR3 size: 16 residues. The junction had 8 bases not matched to a gene; V was cut back by 4 bases and J by 6 bases. The CDR3 is CASSVVSGGAGNEQFF. The DNA of the CDR3 is TGTGCCAGCAGTGTTGTTAGCGGGGGGGCGGGCAATGAGCAGTTCTTC.

This clone was seen ten or more times. The chain employs TRBV12-3 or TRBV12-4 and TRBJ1-5; D might be TRBD1 (5 bases). V lost 2 bases, J lost 4 bases, and 9 bases lay in between. There are 14 residues in the CDR3. CDR3 loop: CASSLQGSNQPQHF. The DNA of the CDR3 is TGTGCCAGCAGTTTACAGGGATCAAATCAGCCCCAGCATTTT.

In this sample, this clone turned up many times. The rearrangement uses TRBV20-1 and TRBJ2-4, with TRBD1 as a possible D gene (6 bases). The length of the CDR3 is 13 residues. Germline V lookup: CDR1 DFQATT, CDR2 SNEGSKA (reference sequence). V lost 6 bases and J lost 8, with 17 bases in between. CDR3: CSASRGGNDIQYF. The DNA of the CDR3 is TGCAGTGCAAGCAGGGGTGGGAACGACATTCAGTACTTC.

This clone has ten or more counts. The chain links TRBV20-1 to TRBJ1-5; TRBD1 aligns across 7 bases. Trimming at V came to 4 bases and at J to 2 bases, leaving 17 bases not matched to a gene. This CDR3 has 18 amino acids. Germline assignment: CDR1 DFQATT and CDR2 SNEGSKA (reference sequence). The CDR3 sequence is CSAIRQGPGGGGNQPQHF. In nucleotides, the CDR3 is TGCAGTGCTATCCGACAGGGCCCCGGCGGGGGTGGCAATCAGCCCCAGCATTTT.

This clone was found a few times. At one end, the junction sequence differs from germline, possibly due to a read error. The chain is built from TRBV6-2 or TRBV6-3 and TRBJ1-2; D is uncertain. Germline CDR1 is MNHEY and CDR2 is SVGEGT. The CDR3 loop spans 15 amino acids. CDR3 sequence (DNA): TGCGCCAGCATCCGTTCTGTGGGCGGTAACTATGGCTACACCTTC. Translated: CASIRSVGGNYGYTF.

This chain links TRBV6-1 with TRBJ1-5; the match to TRBD1 covers 7 bases. The germline CDR1 and CDR2 sequences are MNHNS and SASEGT. This CDR3 comprises 15 residues. J lost 2 bases, V lost 8 bases, and 9 bases had no gene match. CDR3 amino acids: CASPHDREGNQPQHF. The CDR3 DNA reads as TGTGCCAGCCCTCATGACAGGGAAGGCAATCAGCCCCAGCATTTT.

This clone was found many times. J is TRBJ2-7 and V is TRBV27; TRBD1 agrees at 7 bases. This CDR3 has 13 residues. With V trimmed by 2 bases and J by 5 bases, 3 bases remained unmatched. In germline, CDR1 is MNHEY, CDR2 SMNVEV (reference sequence). The CDR3 DNA sequence: TGTGCCAGCAGTTTAGCCAGGGGGAACGAGCAGTACTTC. Amino acid sequence: CASSLARGNEQYF.

This clone has a count of ten or more. The chain links TRBV7-9 to TRBJ1-4, with unresolved D. V gave up 3 bases and J gave up 7 bases, with 3 bases separating them. Germline assignment: CDR1 SEHNR and CDR2 FQNEAQ (reference sequence). The CDR3 is 11 amino acids. The CDR3 DNA sequence: TGTGCCAGCAGCTTTTTTGAAAAACTGTTTTTT. Its protein product is CASSFFEKLFF.

A note on this clone: A read error is possible here, since a much larger clone lies one base away. The chain carries TRBV10-3 and TRBJ2-5, with D maybe TRBD2 (5 bases). The V gene's germline CDR1 is ENHRY and CDR2 SYGVKD. The CDR3 loop spans 13 amino acids. This chain's CDR3 is CATKPPAEETHYF. In DNA form, the CDR3 reads TGTGCCACAAAACCCCCAGCGGAAGAGACCCATTACTTC.

In its sample, this clone was seen a few times. The V and J genes are TRBV6-1 and TRBJ1-3; maybe TRBD1 (5 bases). The V end lost 6 bases, the J end lost 4 bases, and 16 bases lay between the germline ends. CDR1 and CDR2 (germline): MNHNS, SASEGT. The CDR3 contains 15 residues. CDR3 sequence (DNA): TGTGCCAGCAGAACAGGATCTGGCGTGGGAAACACCATATATTTT. Its protein is CASRTGSGVGNTIYF.

In its sample, this clone was seen many times. One end of the junction does not line up with germline, which may come from a read error. The rearrangement links TRBV19 to TRBJ2-5, with TRBD2 matching 12 bases. The CDR3 totals 16 residues. Germline V gene lookup returns CDR1 LNHDA and CDR2 SQIVND (reference sequence). The CDR3 protein is CASSMASGRARESQYF. The CDR3 DNA reads as TGTGCCAGTAGTATGGCTAGCGGGAGGGCGAGGGAGAGCCAGTACTTC.

For the CDR3, the DNA is TGCGCCAGCACCGGGGACGGTCGGTACGAGCAGTACTTC. The encoded protein is CASTGDGRYEQYF. The chain is built from TRBV5-1 and TRBJ2-7; D possibly matches TRBD1 or TRBD2 (5 bases each). V was clipped by 6 bases and J by 4 bases, with 14 bases between them. CDR1 is SGHRS, CDR2 YFSETQ, per germline. The CDR3 is 13 residues long.

In this sample, this clone turned up many times. The chain is built from TRBV5-1 and TRBJ2-7, with D uncertain. The CDR3 consists of 13 residues. Trimming stripped 0 bases from V and 6 bases from J, with 10 bases between. The germline V gene has CDR1 SGHRS and CDR2 YFSETQ. CDR3 sequence reads: CASSLDWDVEQYF. In nucleotides, the CDR3 is TGCGCCAGCAGCTTGGACTGGGATGTCGAGCAGTACTTC.

This clone was seen ten or more times. This rearrangement joins TRBV7-9 to TRBJ2-1; weak D call: TRBD1 (5 bases). Trimming cost V 5 bases and J 5 bases, with 16 bases left between them. CDR3 length: 15 residues. Germline V gene data show CDR1 as SEHNR and CDR2 as FQNEAQ (reference sequence). The CDR3 DNA sequence: TGTGCCAGCAGCCTAAGGGGATTGGATAACAATGAGCAGTTCTTC. This gives the protein CASSLRGLDNNEQFF. The whole variable domain, filled in from reference TRBV7-9 and TRBJ2-1, reads DTGVSQNPRHKITKRGQNVTFRCDPISEHNRLYWYRQTLGQGPEFLTYFQNEAQLEKSRLLSDRFSAERPKGSFSTLEIQRTEQGDSAMYLCASSLRGLDNNEQFFGPGTRLTVL.

This clone was recorded many times. This chain joins TRBV11-1 and TRBJ2-1, with a tentative D call TRBD2 (5 bases). V shed 6 bases and J shed 8 bases, with 14 bases lying between them. This CDR3 region has 13 residues. Germline V CDR1 and CDR2: SGHAT, FQDESV (reference sequence). The CDR3 region has the DNA TGTGCCAGCAGAAGAGCTAGCCAAGATGAGCAGTTCTTC. Amino acid sequence: CASRRASQDEQFF.

On this clone: At the DNA level, this CDR3 is encoded by other sequences in the same sample as well. The CDR3 loop is CASSPAPGTLFSYEQYF. The CDR3 DNA reads as TGTGCCAGCAGTCCAGCGCCCGGGACTCTCTTCTCCTACGAGCAGTACTTC. The rearrangement links TRBV28 to TRBJ2-7; D is possibly TRBD2 (6 bases). Germline lookup yields CDR1 MDHEN and CDR2 SYDVKM. V was cut by 5 bases and J by 0 bases, with 20 bases left in between. The CDR3 loop spans 17 amino acids.

The CDR3 loop is CAKTRGDLNEQFF. CDR3 nucleotide sequence: TGTGCCAAGACACGCGGGGATTTAAATGAGCAGTTCTTC. The chain employs TRBV24-1 and TRBJ2-1, with a possible D match to TRBD2 (6 bases). CDR1 is KGHDR, CDR2 SFDVKD, per germline. This CDR3 has 13 residues. Trimming left V 11 bases short and J 7 bases short, with 17 bases between.

The rearrangement links TRBV2 to TRBJ2-3; D might be TRBD1 (6 bases). The CDR3 loop spans 16 amino acids. V lost 6 bases and J lost 0, with 16 bases in between. Germline-derived CDR1 and CDR2 are SNHLY and FYNNEI. Here the CDR3 reads CASRKLTGPSTDTQYF. The CDR3 nucleotides read TGTGCCAGCAGGAAATTGACAGGACCCAGCACAGATACGCAGTATTTT. The variable domain in full, with the rest retrieved from reference TRBV2 and TRBJ2-3, is EPEVTQTPSHQVTQMGQEVILRCVPISNHLYFYWYRQILGQKVEFLVSFYNNEISEKSEIFDDQFSVERPDGSNFTLKIRSTKLEDSAMYFCASRKLTGPSTDTQYFGPGTRLTVL.